Each of the 32 T cell receptor beta chains below was sequenced from the same sample in a study of T cell responses to AZD1222 COVID-19 vaccine. Sequencing was performed with immunoSEQ multiplex PCR; in TCRdb, only in-frame clones are kept and a portion is missing. The sample lists about 140,000 clones, roughly 92% seen once, with more than 5% in the top ten. The sequences come from peripheral blood, collected on day 0 of AZD1222 vaccination. Every receptor here comes from an adult in good health.

The genes are TRBV6-6 and TRBJ2-7; 8 bases agree with TRBD2. V was pared by 1 base and J by 3 bases, with 5 bases of the junction left unmatched. The CDR3 spans 15 residues. CDR1 MNHNY and CDR2 SVGAGI come from the germline V gene (reference sequence). CDR3 in amino acids: CASSYLAGGLYEQYF. DNA for the CDR3: TGTGCCAGCAGTTACTTGGCGGGGGGCCTCTACGAGCAGTACTTC.

The chain is built from TRBV9 and TRBJ2-2; 8 positions agree with TRBD1. Per germline, CDR1 SGDLS and CDR2 YYNGEE. Trimming at V came to 4 bases and at J to 4 bases, leaving 6 bases not matched to a gene. CDR3 length: 15 amino acids. CDR3 residues: CASSLTGGGTGELFF. The CDR3 DNA sequence: TGTGCCAGCAGCCTCACAGGGGGAGGCACCGGGGAGCTGTTTTTT.

The CDR3 is CASSVRGSNQPQHF. The CDR3, as DNA: TGTGCCAGCAGTGTACGAGGGTCTAATCAGCCCCAGCATTTT. The rearrangement joins TRBV7-9 to TRBJ1-5; D is undetermined. Trimming shortened V by 6 bases and J by 4 bases, and 13 bases separated the two germline ends. Germline-derived CDR1 and CDR2 are SEHNR and FQNEAQ (reference sequence). This CDR3 has 14 residues. The full variable domain, completed using reference TRBV7-9 and TRBJ1-5, is DTGVSQNPRHKITKRGQNVTFRCDPISEHNRLYWYRQTLGQGPEFLTYFQNEAQLEKSRLLSDRFSAERPKGSFSTLEIQRTEQGDSAMYLCASSVRGSNQPQHFGDGTRLSIL.

The chain employs TRBV18 and TRBJ1-2; 8 positions match TRBD1. The length of the CDR3 is 16 residues. From germline, CDR1 is KGHSH and CDR2 LQKENI. V dropped 2 bases and J dropped 3; count of bases not matched to a gene: 8. Here the CDR3 reads CASSPNSGGLDYGYTF. CDR3 nucleotide sequence: TGTGCCAGCTCACCAAATTCAGGGGGCCTAGACTATGGCTACACCTTC.

The rearrangement joins TRBV5-1 to TRBJ2-3, with 10 bases matching TRBD2. Trimming removed 1 base from V and 7 bases from J; junction bases left unmatched: 6. Germline assignment: CDR1 SGHRS and CDR2 YFSETQ. The length of the CDR3 is 15 residues. Here the CDR3 DNA reads TGCGCCAGCAGCTTGAGCGGGAGGGCCGAAAATACGCAGTATTTT. It codes for CASSLSGRAENTQYF.

The chain recombines TRBV7-9 with TRBJ1-6, with D uncertain. This CDR3 is built from 13 residues. Trimming left V 1 base short and J 8 bases short, with 6 bases between. Germline values: CDR1 SEHNR, CDR2 FQNEAQ (reference sequence). The CDR3 sequence is CASSLGLYSPLHF. DNA of the CDR3: TGTGCCAGCAGCTTAGGGCTCTATTCACCCCTCCACTTT.

This clone was seen more than once but under ten times. This chain joins TRBV7-2 and TRBJ1-5; unclear D gene. The CDR3 consists of 13 residues. V shed 3 bases and J shed 4 bases, with 7 bases lying between them. CDR1 and CDR2 (germline): SGHTA, FQGNSA. This CDR3 reads CASSLSANQPQHF. The DNA of the CDR3 is TGTGCCAGCAGCTTGTCAGCTAATCAGCCCCAGCATTTT.

This chain uses TRBV6-5 with TRBJ1-2, with D possibly being TRBD1 (5 bases). V shed 9 bases and J shed 8 bases, with 22 bases lying between them. Germline V CDR1 and CDR2: MNHEY, SVGAGI. The CDR3 is 14 amino acids. CDR3 loop: CASTPGTSSRGYTF. The CDR3, as DNA: TGTGCCAGTACGCCGGGGACGTCCTCGAGAGGCTACACCTTC.

The chain recombines TRBV18 with TRBJ2-7; D not certain. Deletions cut 5 bases from V and 4 bases from J, with 18 bases between. The CDR3 is made up of 15 amino acids. The germline V gene has CDR1 KGHSH and CDR2 LQKENI. CDR3 protein: CASSTDDQSLYEQYF. The CDR3 region has the DNA TGTGCCAGCTCAACCGATGACCAATCCCTATACGAGCAGTACTTC.

The chain uses TRBV11-3 and TRBJ2-7; 8 nucleotides agree with TRBD1. The germline V gene has CDR1 SGHNT and CDR2 YENEEA. The CDR3 length is 14 residues. The ends lost 3 bases at V and 1 base at J; junction bases unmatched: 2. In DNA, the CDR3 is TGTGCCAGCAGCTTCCGGGACAGGTCCTACGAGCAGTACTTC. Translating gives CASSFRDRSYEQYF. Supplemented by reference TRBV11-3 and TRBJ2-7, the full variable domain reads EAGVVQSPRYKIIEKKQPVAFWCNPISGHNTLYWYLQNLGQGPELLIRYENEEAVDDSQLPKDRFSAERLKGVDSTLKIQPAELGDSAVYLCASSFRDRSYEQYFGPGTRLTVT.

The sample holds one count of this clone. An end of the junction does not agree with germline; a read error may underlie this. The chain recombines TRBV15 with TRBJ2-7; 7 bases are shared with TRBD1. Germline CDR1 and CDR2: LNHNV and YYDKDF (reference sequence). The CDR3 is 12 amino acids. In nucleotides, the CDR3 is TGTGCCACCAGCAGAGATGGAGACAGGGAGAACTTC. Its protein is CATSRDGDRENF.

This rearrangement joins TRBV3-1 (or the pseudogene TRBV3-2) to TRBJ1-4; no definite D call. From germline, CDR1 is LGHDT and CDR2 YNNKEL (reference sequence). The CDR3 totals 13 residues. The germline V and J ends were trimmed by 2 bases and 12 bases, with 13 bases remaining between them. CDR3 residues: CASSQRPGGELFF. In DNA form, the CDR3 reads TGTGCCAGCAGCCAACGTCCGGGCGGGGAACTGTTTTTT.

V usage is TRBV19 and J usage is TRBJ1-1; D call uncertain. V was pared by 3 bases and J by 3 bases, with 14 bases between. CDR1 LNHDA and CDR2 SQIVND come from the germline V gene (reference sequence). CDR3 size: 15 residues. The CDR3 region has the DNA TGTGCCAGTAGTATTTCCCACCACTTGGACACTGAAGCTTTCTTT. Residues: CASSISHHLDTEAFF.

This sequence joins TRBV9 and TRBJ1-2; D is undetermined. CDR3 size: 13 residues. Trimming cost V 0 bases and J 2 bases, with 5 bases left between them. Germline V gives CDR1 SGDLS, CDR2 YYNGEE. The CDR3 region has the DNA TGTGCCAGCAGCGTAGTTCAGAACTATGGCTACACCTTC. Translation gives CASSVVQNYGYTF. The full variable domain, its missing parts supplied by reference TRBV9 and TRBJ1-2, is DSGVTQTPKHLITATGQRVTLRCSPRSGDLSVYWYQQSLDQGLQFLIQYYNGEERAKGNILERFSAQQFPDLHSELNLSSLELGDSALYFCASSVVQNYGYTFGSGTRLTVV.

The count of this clone is one. The chain carries TRBV6-6 and TRBJ2-7, with TRBD1 matching 7 bases. The V gene end was trimmed by 6 bases and the J gene end by 7 bases; junction bases not matched to a gene: 15. The CDR3 has 15 amino acids. Germline CDR1 MNHNY, CDR2 SVGAGI (reference sequence). Written as DNA, the CDR3 is TGTGCCAGCAGCCTGGAGGACAGGCCGCAACTGGAGCAGTACTTC. It translates to CASSLEDRPQLEQYF.

V and J are TRBV25-1 and TRBJ2-7; D gene unclear. V lost 3 bases and J lost 8, with 11 bases in between. The CDR3 extends over 12 amino acids. The germline CDR1 and CDR2 sequences are MGHDK and SYGVNS. The CDR3 region has the DNA TGTGCCAGCAGTGACGTGCAACTCAAGCAGTACTTC. This translates into CASSDVQLKQYF.

This clone was seen more than once but under ten times. The chain couples TRBV6-5 to TRBJ1-2, with a tentative D call TRBD1 (5 bases). Trimming took off 6 bases at V and 1 base at J, with 12 bases between the two ends. The germline CDR1 and CDR2 sequences are MNHEY and SVGAGI. The CDR3 is made up of 14 amino acids. For the CDR3, the DNA is TGTGCCAGCAGGACCGGGGGGGTTAACTATGGCTACACCTTC. Encoded protein: CASRTGGVNYGYTF.

This chain uses TRBV27 with TRBJ2-1, with 9 nucleotides matching TRBD1. Germline V gene lookup returns CDR1 MNHEY and CDR2 SMNVEV (reference sequence). This CDR3 comprises 13 residues. After removal of 6 bases from V and 5 bases from J, the junction contained 2 bases not matched to a gene. CDR3 nucleotides: TGTGCCAGCAGCCGGGACAGGGACAATGAGCAGTTCTTC. Encoded protein: CASSRDRDNEQFF.

J is TRBJ2-7 and V is TRBV7-6, with 10 bases identical to TRBD1. This CDR3 contains 16 residues. Germline values: CDR1 SGHVS, CDR2 FNYEAQ. With 0 bases clipped from V and 6 bases from J, the junction kept 8 bases outside the gene matches. The DNA for the CDR3 is TGTGCCAGCAGCTTAGCTTACTCCGGGACAGGGGCCGAGCAGTACTTC. Amino acid sequence: CASSLAYSGTGAEQYF.

The gene calls are TRBV3-1 (or the pseudogene TRBV3-2) and TRBJ1-1; 9 bases align to TRBD1. The CDR3 extends over 18 amino acids. The V gene's germline CDR1 is LGHDT and CDR2 YNNKEL (reference sequence). Losses at the gene ends were 1 base for V and 0 bases for J; bases not matched to a gene: 9. The DNA for the CDR3 is TGTGCCAGCAGCCAAGGTTTCGGGACAGGGCACATGAACACTGAAGCTTTCTTT. Protein product: CASSQGFGTGHMNTEAFF.

The V and J genes are TRBV28 and TRBJ2-7; D gene uncertain. This CDR3 contains 15 residues. Trimming shortened V by 2 bases and J by 0 bases, and 11 bases separated the two germline ends. Germline V gene data show CDR1 as MDHEN and CDR2 as SYDVKM. Written as DNA, the CDR3 is TGTGCCAGCAGTTTACTGGACGGAACCTCCTACGAGCAGTACTTC. Translated, it gives CASSLLDGTSYEQYF.

The chain couples TRBV2 to TRBJ1-1, with D perhaps TRBD1 (5 bases). The CDR3 covers 16 residues. Germline V lookup: CDR1 SNHLY, CDR2 FYNNEI. The V end lost 11 bases, the J end lost 5 bases, and 27 bases lay between the germline ends. For the CDR3, the DNA is TGTGCCGGCGGGGCCGCGAAGGAGTCACTTCCGACTGAAGCTTTCTTT. Translation: CAGGAAKESLPTEAFF.

The chain uses TRBV5-4 and TRBJ2-5; D might be TRBD2 (6 bases). The ends were cut back, 4 bases at V and 2 bases at J, with 12 bases in the middle. Germline values: CDR1 SGHNT, CDR2 YYREEE (reference sequence). The CDR3 has 14 residues. The CDR3 loop reads CASSPSREQETQYF. CDR3 sequence (DNA): TGTGCCAGCAGCCCTTCCCGGGAGCAAGAGACCCAGTACTTC.

This clone was found a few times. This chain uses TRBV19 with TRBJ2-2, with a weak D call TRBD1 (6 bases). This CDR3 spans 18 amino acids. CDR1 is LNHDA and CDR2 is SQIVND in the germline V gene (reference sequence). V shed 5 bases and J shed 4 bases, with 23 bases lying between them. As DNA, the CDR3 is TGTGCCAGTAGTTACCAGGGGCGGTGGCGGCCAGGCACCGGGGAGCTGTTTTTT. Residues: CASSYQGRWRPGTGELFF.

The chain recombines TRBV4-2 with TRBJ2-7; 8 positions agree with TRBD2. J gave up 3 bases and V 0 bases, and 10 bases lay outside the gene matches. The CDR3 runs 17 residues. Germline V gene data show CDR1 as LGHNA and CDR2 as YNFKEQ. DNA for the CDR3: TGTGCCAGCAGCCAAGAAGTCCTCCGGGAGGGGCTCTACGAGCAGTACTTC. It specifies CASSQEVLREGLYEQYF.

This clone was observed a handful of times. V and J are TRBV19 and TRBJ2-2, with 11 bases identical to TRBD2. The CDR3 has 16 amino acids. The V segment lost 4 bases and the J segment 1 base; nucleotides outside the gene matches: 2. The germline CDR1 and CDR2 sequences are LNHDA and SQIVND (reference sequence). For the CDR3, the DNA is TGTGCCAGTAGTAAAGGGACTAGCGGGAACACCGGGGAGCTGTTTTTT. This sequence encodes CASSKGTSGNTGELFF.

The chain is built from TRBV6-5 and TRBJ2-7; the match to TRBD1 covers 7 bases. CDR3 length: 15 amino acids. V shed 6 bases, J shed 2 bases, and the junction held 10 bases outside the gene matches. Germline V gene data show CDR1 as MNHEY and CDR2 as SVGAGI. The CDR3, as DNA: TGTGCCAGCAGCATGACAGGGAGTGGGACCTACGAGCAGTACTTC. It encodes CASSMTGSGTYEQYF.

The chain employs TRBV7-2 and TRBJ2-7; D gene ambiguous. Per germline, CDR1 SGHTA and CDR2 FQGNSA. The V gene lost 1 base and the J gene lost 6 bases, with 10 bases spanning the gap. The CDR3 totals 13 residues. This CDR3 reads CASSLVSWVEQYF. CDR3 sequence (DNA): TGTGCCAGCAGCTTAGTTAGCTGGGTCGAGCAGTACTTC.

The rearrangement joins TRBV5-1 to TRBJ2-7; tentatively, D is TRBD1 (5 bases). This CDR3 contains 14 residues. CDR1 is SGHRS, CDR2 YFSETQ, per germline. V was clipped by 4 bases and J by 0 bases, with 11 bases between them. The CDR3 sequence: CASSRRQNSYEQYF. The CDR3 DNA reads as TGCGCCAGCAGCCGTAGACAGAACTCCTACGAGCAGTACTTC.

V gene TRBV4-2 combines with J gene TRBJ1-6; perhaps TRBD1 as D (5 bases). V gave up 0 bases and J gave up 6 bases, with 15 bases separating them. CDR3 length: 17 residues. From germline, CDR1 is LGHNA and CDR2 YNFKEQ. The CDR3 DNA follows: TGTGCCAGCAGCCAAGATGGGAGGGGAACATCTAATTCACCCCTCCACTTT. Translation gives CASSQDGRGTSNSPLHF.

This rearrangement joins TRBV7-9 to TRBJ1-3, with D perhaps matching TRBD1 (5 bases). Trimming removed 2 bases at V and 2 bases at J, with 16 bases between. In germline, CDR1 is SEHNR, CDR2 FQNEAQ (reference sequence). There are 17 residues in the CDR3. The CDR3 loop is CASSLRNWGGTGNTIYF. The CDR3 nucleotides are TGTGCCAGCAGCTTAAGGAACTGGGGGGGGACTGGAAACACCATATATTTT.

The chain is built from TRBV7-9 and TRBJ1-1; D is ambiguous. From germline, CDR1 is SEHNR and CDR2 FQNEAQ (reference sequence). Trimming removed 2 bases from V and 5 bases from J, with 12 bases in between. The length of the CDR3 is 14 residues. CDR3: CASSLSRLGTEAFF. CDR3 nucleotides: TGTGCCAGCAGCTTATCGAGATTGGGAACTGAAGCTTTCTTT. The full variable domain, completed using reference TRBV7-9 and TRBJ1-1, is DTGVSQNPRHKITKRGQNVTFRCDPISEHNRLYWYRQTLGQGPEFLTYFQNEAQLEKSRLLSDRFSAERPKGSFSTLEIQRTEQGDSAMYLCASSLSRLGTEAFFGQGTRLTVV.